The subject of this entry is one T cell receptor beta chain. Its antigen remains unidentified. No clone much larger than this one lies a single base away; base qualities are absent. These data originate in a study of blood T cell repertoires in COVID-19 (dated by TCRdb to between 2020 and 2021). Concerning the study at large: Samples from collaborators originated in the United States, Italy and Spain and spanned both the acute and convalescent phases of COVID-19. The prospective study material was composed of cDNA or gDNA derived from T cells, B-cell-depleted T cells, or PBMCs. Deeply sampled blood TCRbeta repertoires from subjects exposed to, actively infected with, or recovered from COVID-19 were included in the dataset. A freely available public database, intended as a resource for researchers studying the immune response to SARS-CoV-2, is where the repertoires were released. The samples were drawn from two sources: the first 160 participants of the ongoing ImmuneRACE study, and approximately 1,300 subjects contributed by 6 global collaborators. Sample metadata almost always included a de-identified subject ID, COVID-19 status, age in years and sex. HLA class I and class II types, where available, came from metadata supplied by the sample provider rather than from assay-based typing.

The investigation overall reported the following: Clinical and demographic metadata were provided uncurated, with the amount varying by source and participant.

The CDR3 runs 14 amino acids, cysteine and phenylalanine included. Only the CDR3 part of the read is kept: 42 bases, read in frame from the first base. V is pruned by 4 bases and J by 4 bases, leaving 3 bases of the junction without a gene match. According to the germline V gene (reference sequence), CDR1 reads LNHDA and CDR2 reads SQIVND. One collaborating source in Seattle enrolled patients during active infection and followed them longitudinally through the course of disease. Whole blood was collected in K2EDTA tubes by collaborating institutions according to the institutions' own protocols. For TCRbeta analysis, collaborator samples were shipped as frozen whole blood, as isolated PBMCs, or as DNA extracted from either sample type. TCRbeta CDR3 regions were amplified from genomic DNA by means of the immunoSEQ Assay, a bias-controlled multiplex PCR. The published analysis was carried out like this. Nucleated cell counts per sample were estimated from amplification of reference gene primers within the assay. To quantify the absolute abundance of each unique TCRbeta CDR3 rearrangement, sequence reads were collapsed and filtered. For each sample, productive Simpson clonality was calculated as the square root of Simpson's diversity index across productive rearrangements. TCRdb took over this immuneACCESS table, retaining in-frame rearrangements with V and J assigned. Such tables are incomplete; in checked studies, under half of the missing clones stem from an unresolved V gene, and the remainder is unexplained. The D gene and trimming were derived from the DNA, and the V and J assignments and clone size from that table. The sample data list about 360,000 clones, and 70% to 90% of these were observed just once. Of the sample, roughly 7.2% falls within the top ten clones.

The receptor was derived from an older woman with COVID-19, enrolled during active disease. The rearrangement joined TRBV19 to TRBJ2-5, and TRBD2 aligns with 10 junction nucleotides. Specimen: peripheral blood. The CDR3 region reads CASSKRGGAETQYF. The nucleotide sequence reads as follows: TGTGCCAGTAGTAAGCGGGGGGGCGCAGAGACCCAGTACTTC.